Sequencing of this T cell receptor (beta chain) was carried out in a study of response to subunit inactivated influenza vaccine. The CDR3 is 13 residues long. Per the germline V gene, CDR1 is DFQATT and CDR2 is SNEGSKA (reference sequence). Trimming cost V 6 bases and J 4 bases; bases outside gene matches: 3. TCRdb used MiXCR to reprocess the RT-PCR reads, holding one entry per CDR3 protein. The sample comprises about half a million distinct CDR3 sequences, about 25% of which are singletons, and 1.5% to 2% rests with the top ten. This TCR was sampled from a man aged 50 or older who received an inactivated influenza vaccine. The chain uses TRBV20-1 and TRBJ2-3; 11 bases agree with TRBD2. Sequencing was performed on CD4+ T cells sorted from PBMCs, taken 5 days after vaccination. This CDR3 reads CSAASGRSDTQYF. The CDR3 DNA sequence: TGCAGTGCGGCTAGCGGGAGGTCAGATACGCAGTATTTT.